This T cell receptor beta chain was retrieved from a study of radiation and T cells in renal cell carcinoma. Turning to the study itself: Nephrectomy followed 15 Gy stereotactic body radiation by 4 weeks.

Whole-study results and caveats: In blood, top tumor clones expanded by 2 weeks, shrinking by 4. Without pretreatment biopsies, baseline tumor clonotype presence was undetermined.

Regarding this clone: Its antigen remains unknown.

Libraries were prepared by immunoSEQ multiplex PCR; TCRdb keeps only in-frame clonotypes and omits some of them. Of tens of thousands of clones in the sample, 70% to 85% are singletons; the top ten hold 5% to 7.5%. CDR1 SGHNT and CDR2 YYREEE come from the germline V gene (reference sequence). Trimming cost V 1 base and J 5 bases, with 9 bases left between them. This CDR3 contains 13 residues. Regarding time point: baseline pretreatment blood. Treatment described: 15 Gy SBRT to primary tumor, nephrectomy 4 weeks later. The tumor was a clear cell renal cell carcinoma. The source material was blood, sampled from a patient whose treatment included radiotherapy and nephrectomy. This TCR was sampled from a man aged 55 to 70 with renal cell carcinoma. V usage is TRBV5-4 and J usage is TRBJ1-1; a weak D match, TRBD1 (6 bases). Written as DNA, the CDR3 is TGTGCCAGCAGCTTGACAGGGAGGACTGAAGCTTTCTTT. Protein: CASSLTGRTEAFF.